Listed here are 9 T cell receptor beta chains from one sample, sequenced in a study of OX40 agonist ivuxolimab in advanced cancers. Measured with immunoSEQ multiplex PCR; TCRdb has only the in-frame clones, and not every one. The sample yields some 95,000 clones, 70% to 85% seen once. The source was CD4+ or CD8+ T cells sorted from blood, collected in a trial of the OX40 agonist ivuxolimab. These TCRs come from an adult with an advanced solid tumor such as melanoma, head and neck, liver or kidney cancer.

The chain employs TRBV19 and TRBJ2-1; 8 bases align to TRBD2. The ends lost 8 bases at V and 2 bases at J; junction bases unmatched: 2. Germline loops: CDR1 LNHDA, CDR2 SQIVND (reference sequence). CDR3 size: 13 residues. CDR3 amino acids: CASQAGAYNEQFF. The CDR3 nucleotides read TGTGCCAGTCAAGCGGGAGCCTACAATGAGCAGTTCTTC.

This rearrangement joins TRBV5-4 to TRBJ2-1; TRBD2 aligns across 8 bases. The CDR3 runs to 15 residues. Per the germline V gene, CDR1 is SGHNT and CDR2 is YYREEE (reference sequence). J gave up 8 bases and V 0 bases, and 7 bases lay outside the gene matches. This chain's CDR3 is CASSLAGGPTDEQFF. CDR3 DNA: TGTGCCAGCAGCTTGGCGGGAGGGCCGACCGATGAGCAGTTCTTC.

CDR3: CASSTTRTGGKGEQYF. For the CDR3, the DNA is TGTGCCAGCTCAACCACTAGGACAGGGGGCAAGGGGGAGCAGTACTTC. The genes are TRBV18 and TRBJ2-7, with TRBD1 matching over 11 bases. Germline-derived CDR1 and CDR2 are KGHSH and LQKENI. The CDR3 runs to 16 residues. Trimming cost V 5 bases and J 7 bases; bases outside gene matches: 13.

V gene TRBV19 combines with J gene TRBJ1-5; D gene unclear. The germline gives CDR1 LNHDA, CDR2 SQIVND (reference sequence). The germline V and J ends were trimmed by 4 bases and 6 bases, with 10 bases remaining between them. The CDR3 is 13 amino acids. The chain's CDR3 is CASSTGLSQPQHF. In nucleotides, the CDR3 is TGTGCCAGTAGTACCGGGTTGAGTCAGCCCCAGCATTTT.

The chain links TRBV2 to TRBJ2-3; TRBD2 aligns across 13 bases. The length of the CDR3 is 16 residues. Germline CDR1 reads SNHLY; CDR2 reads FYNNEI. The V gene end was trimmed by 5 bases and the J gene end by 3 bases; junction bases not matched to a gene: 5. The CDR3 loop is CASSSRTSGRTDTQYF. Here the CDR3 DNA reads TGTGCCAGCAGTTCGAGGACTAGCGGGAGAACAGATACGCAGTATTTT.

The rearrangement joins TRBV6-5 to TRBJ2-7; D gene ambiguous. CDR3 length: 14 residues. The V end was cut by 6 bases, the J end by 7 bases, with 19 bases between. Germline loops: CDR1 MNHEY, CDR2 SVGAGI. Here the CDR3 reads CASSRPAGLSEQYF. The CDR3 bases are TGTGCCAGCAGCCGCCCGGCAGGTTTGAGTGAGCAGTACTTC.

CDR3 in DNA: TGTGCCAGCAGTTACGATTTAAGCCAGGGAGGCTACACCTTC. As protein: CASSYDLSQGGYTF. This chain connects TRBV6-5 to TRBJ1-2; tentatively, D is TRBD1 (5 bases). Looked up from germline, CDR1 is MNHEY and CDR2 is SVGAGI. This CDR3 is 14 amino acids long. V was shortened by 2 bases and J by 8 bases, with 15 bases between the two germline ends.

V usage is TRBV7-8 and J usage is TRBJ2-5; D not certain. V shed 6 bases and J shed 5 bases, with 13 bases lying between them. Germline V gene sequence: CDR1 SGHVS, CDR2 FQNEAQ. The CDR3 runs 13 residues. CDR3 sequence (DNA): TGTGCCAGCAGTCGAACCTTCGTCGAGACCCAGTACTTC. Its protein is CASSRTFVETQYF. Drawing the rest from reference TRBV7-8 and TRBJ2-5, the complete variable domain is GAGVSQSPRYKVAKRGQDVALRCDPISGHVSLFWYQQALGQGPEFLTYFQNEAQLDKSGLPSDRFFAERPEGSVSTLKIQRTQQEDSAVYLCASSRTFVETQYFGPGTRLLVL.

The V call is TRBV19, the J call TRBJ2-1; weak D call: TRBD1 (5 bases). This CDR3 has 15 amino acids. Germline CDR1 and CDR2: LNHDA and SQIVND (reference sequence). Trimming shortened V by 7 bases and J by 3 bases, and 16 bases separated the two germline ends. CDR3 amino acids: CASTLWAGHYNEQFF. DNA of the CDR3: TGTGCCAGTACCCTTTGGGCAGGGCACTACAATGAGCAGTTCTTC.